What follows describes a single T cell receptor (beta chain). This sample is part of a study of blood T cell repertoires in COVID-19. Some clones are missing from TCRdb's copy, which holds only in-frame ones; the method was immunoSEQ multiplex PCR. The sample lists some 60,000 clones, 75% to 85% occurring once. This CDR3 contains 12 residues. The V end lost 7 bases, the J end lost 7 bases, and 11 bases lay between the germline ends. The germline V gene encodes CDR1 LNHDA and CDR2 SQIVND (reference sequence). The sequenced material came from peripheral blood. This rearrangement joins TRBV19 to TRBJ1-5; D is unclear. The clonotype originates from a human donor in a cohort sampled during active COVID-19. CDR3 sequence (DNA): TGTGCCAGTAAGCCGGCGGGGCAGCCCCAGCATTTT. This translates into CASKPAGQPQHF.